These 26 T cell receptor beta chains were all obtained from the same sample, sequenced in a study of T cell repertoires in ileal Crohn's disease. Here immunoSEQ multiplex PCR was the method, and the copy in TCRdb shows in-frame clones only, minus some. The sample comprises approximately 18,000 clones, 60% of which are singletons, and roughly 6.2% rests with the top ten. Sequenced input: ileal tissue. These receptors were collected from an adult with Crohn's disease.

The CDR3 bases are TGTGCCAGCAGTTTATGGGAGGGCGGTGAAAAACTGTTTTTT. Translation: CASSLWEGGEKLFF. V is TRBV27 and J is TRBJ1-4; D gene uncertain. Trimming pared 1 base from V and 7 bases from J, leaving 10 bases between. Germline CDR1 reads MNHEY; CDR2 reads SMNVEV (reference sequence). The CDR3 contains 14 residues.

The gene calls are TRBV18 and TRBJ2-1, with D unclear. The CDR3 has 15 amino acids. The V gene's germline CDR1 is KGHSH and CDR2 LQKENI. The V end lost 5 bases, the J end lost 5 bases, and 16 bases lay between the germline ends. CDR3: CASSSSISTNNEQFF. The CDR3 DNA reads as TGTGCCAGCTCATCTAGTATTTCAACGAACAATGAGCAGTTCTTC.

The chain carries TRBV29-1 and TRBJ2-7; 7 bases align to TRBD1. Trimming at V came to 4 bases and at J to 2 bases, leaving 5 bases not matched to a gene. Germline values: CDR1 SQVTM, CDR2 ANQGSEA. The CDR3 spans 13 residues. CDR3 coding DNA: TGCAGCGTTGGCAGGGGGACGACCTACGAGCAGTACTTC. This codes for CSVGRGTTYEQYF.

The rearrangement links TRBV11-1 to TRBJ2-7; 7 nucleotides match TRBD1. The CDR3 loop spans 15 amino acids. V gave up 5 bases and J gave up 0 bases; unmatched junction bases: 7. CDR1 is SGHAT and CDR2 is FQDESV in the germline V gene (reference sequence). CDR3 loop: CASSPRQGPSYEQYF. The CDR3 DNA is TGTGCCAGCAGCCCCCGACAGGGCCCCTCCTACGAGCAGTACTTC.

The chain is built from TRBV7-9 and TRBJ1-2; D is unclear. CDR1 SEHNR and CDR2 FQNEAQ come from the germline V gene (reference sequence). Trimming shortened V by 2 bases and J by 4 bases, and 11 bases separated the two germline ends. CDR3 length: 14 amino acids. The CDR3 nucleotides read TGTGCCAGCAGCTTATGGTCGAGCGGCTATGGCTACACCTTC. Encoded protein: CASSLWSSGYGYTF.

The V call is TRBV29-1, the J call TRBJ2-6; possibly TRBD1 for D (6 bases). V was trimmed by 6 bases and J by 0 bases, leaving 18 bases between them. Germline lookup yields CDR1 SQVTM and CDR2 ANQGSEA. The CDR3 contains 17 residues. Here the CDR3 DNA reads TGCAGCGTGGGTTTAGGGGGATCCTCCTCTGGGGCCAACGTCCTGACTTTC. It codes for CSVGLGGSSSGANVLTF.

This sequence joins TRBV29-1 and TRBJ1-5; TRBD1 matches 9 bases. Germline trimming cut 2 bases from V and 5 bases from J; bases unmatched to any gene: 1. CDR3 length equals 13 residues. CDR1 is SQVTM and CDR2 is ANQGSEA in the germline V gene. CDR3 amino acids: CSVETGGDQPQHF. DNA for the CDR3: TGCAGCGTTGAAACAGGGGGCGATCAGCCCCAGCATTTT. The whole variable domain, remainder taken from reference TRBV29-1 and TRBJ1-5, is SAVISQKPSRDICQRGTSLTIQCQVDSQVTMMFWYRQQPGQSLTLIATANQGSEATYESGFVIDKFPISRPNLTFSTLTVSNMSPEDSSIYLCSVETGGDQPQHFGDGTRLSIL.

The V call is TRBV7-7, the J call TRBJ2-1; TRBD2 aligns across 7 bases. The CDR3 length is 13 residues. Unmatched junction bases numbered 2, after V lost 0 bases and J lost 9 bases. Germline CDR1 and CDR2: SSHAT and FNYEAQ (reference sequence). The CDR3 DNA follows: TGTGCCAGCAGCTTAGCGGGAGGGACTGAGCAGTTCTTC. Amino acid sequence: CASSLAGGTEQFF.

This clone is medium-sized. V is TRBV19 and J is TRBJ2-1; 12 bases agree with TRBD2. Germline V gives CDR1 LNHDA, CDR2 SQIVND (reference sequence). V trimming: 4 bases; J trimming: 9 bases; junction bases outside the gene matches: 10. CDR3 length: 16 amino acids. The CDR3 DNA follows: TGTGCCAGTAGTAGACTAGCGGGAGTTAGTTCAGGTGAGCAGTTCTTC. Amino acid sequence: CASSRLAGVSSGEQFF.

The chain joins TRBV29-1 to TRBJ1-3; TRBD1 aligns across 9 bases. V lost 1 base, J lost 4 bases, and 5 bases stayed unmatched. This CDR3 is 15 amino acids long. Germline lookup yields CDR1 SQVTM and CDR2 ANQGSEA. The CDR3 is CSVEGTGESGNTIYF. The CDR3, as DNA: TGCAGCGTTGAAGGGACAGGGGAATCAGGAAACACCATATATTTT.

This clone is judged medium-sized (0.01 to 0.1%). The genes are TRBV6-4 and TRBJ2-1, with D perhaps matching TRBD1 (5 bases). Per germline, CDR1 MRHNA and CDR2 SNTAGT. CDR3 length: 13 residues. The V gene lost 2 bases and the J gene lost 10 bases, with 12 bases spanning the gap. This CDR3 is CASSDLESGEQFF. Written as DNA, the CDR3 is TGTGCCAGCAGTGACCTGGAGTCAGGGGAGCAGTTCTTC.

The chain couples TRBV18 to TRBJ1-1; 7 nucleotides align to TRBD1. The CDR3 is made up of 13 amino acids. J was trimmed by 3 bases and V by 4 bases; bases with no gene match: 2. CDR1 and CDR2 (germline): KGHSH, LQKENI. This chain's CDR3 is CASSRQGDTEAFF. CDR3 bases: TGTGCCAGCTCACGGCAGGGGGACACTGAAGCTTTCTTT.

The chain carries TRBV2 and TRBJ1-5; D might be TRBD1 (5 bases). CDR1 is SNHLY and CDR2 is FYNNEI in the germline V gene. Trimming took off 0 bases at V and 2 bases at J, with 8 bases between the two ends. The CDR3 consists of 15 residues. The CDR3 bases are TGTGCCAGCAGTGAAGCGGGGGGAGGCAATCAGCCCCAGCATTTT. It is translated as CASSEAGGGNQPQHF. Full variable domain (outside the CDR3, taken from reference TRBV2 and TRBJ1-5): EPEVTQTPSHQVTQMGQEVILRCVPISNHLYFYWYRQILGQKVEFLVSFYNNEISEKSEIFDDQFSVERPDGSNFTLKIRSTKLEDSAMYFCASSEAGGGNQPQHFGDGTRLSIL.

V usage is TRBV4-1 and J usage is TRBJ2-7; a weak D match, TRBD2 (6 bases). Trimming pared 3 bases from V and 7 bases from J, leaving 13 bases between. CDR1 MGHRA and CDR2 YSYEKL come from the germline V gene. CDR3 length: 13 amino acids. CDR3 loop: CASSQEGSWEQYF. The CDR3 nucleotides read TGCGCCAGCAGCCAGGAGGGGTCCTGGGAGCAGTACTTC.

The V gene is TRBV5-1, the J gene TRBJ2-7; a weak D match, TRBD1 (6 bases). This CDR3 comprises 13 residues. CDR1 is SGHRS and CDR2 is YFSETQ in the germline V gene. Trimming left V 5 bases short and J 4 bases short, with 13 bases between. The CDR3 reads CASRPATGYEQYF. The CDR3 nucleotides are TGCGCCAGCAGACCGGCTACAGGGTACGAGCAGTACTTC.

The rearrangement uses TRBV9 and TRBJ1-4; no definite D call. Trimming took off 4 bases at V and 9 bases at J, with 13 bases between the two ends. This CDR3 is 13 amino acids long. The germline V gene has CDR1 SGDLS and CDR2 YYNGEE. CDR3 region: CASSPQAGKKLFF. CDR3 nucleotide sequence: TGTGCCAGCAGCCCCCAGGCGGGGAAAAAACTGTTTTTT.

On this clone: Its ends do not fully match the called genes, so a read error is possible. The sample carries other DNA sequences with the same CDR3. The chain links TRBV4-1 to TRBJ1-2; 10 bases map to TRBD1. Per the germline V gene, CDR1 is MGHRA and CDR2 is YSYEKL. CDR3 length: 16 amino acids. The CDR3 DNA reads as TGCGCCAGCAGCCAAGATGGGGACAGGGGTAACTACGGCTACACCTTC. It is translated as CASSQDGDRGNYGYTF.

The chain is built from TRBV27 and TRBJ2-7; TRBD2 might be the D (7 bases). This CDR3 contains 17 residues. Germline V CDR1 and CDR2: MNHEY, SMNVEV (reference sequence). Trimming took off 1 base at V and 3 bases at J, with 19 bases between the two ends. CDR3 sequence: CASSLLGGGSEGYEQYF. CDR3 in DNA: TGTGCCAGCAGTTTATTAGGGGGGGGTTCTGAAGGCTACGAGCAGTACTTC.

The CDR3 DNA reads TGCGCCAGCAGCTACCTGACAGGGTATACGAACGAGCAGTACTTC. Translation: CASSYLTGYTNEQYF. The chain joins TRBV5-1 to TRBJ2-7; TRBD1 aligns across 7 bases. Germline loops: CDR1 SGHRS, CDR2 YFSETQ. This CDR3 comprises 15 residues. V was pared by 3 bases and J by 5 bases, with 11 bases of the junction left unmatched. The whole variable domain, filled in from reference TRBV5-1 and TRBJ2-7, reads KAGVTQTPRYLIKTRGQQVTLSCSPISGHRSVSWYQQTPGQGLQFLFEYFSETQRNKGNFPGRFSGRQFSNSRSEMNVSTLELGDSALYLCASSYLTGYTNEQYFGPGTRLTVT.

CDR3 loop: CASSPLGGRGSYEQYF. The CDR3 DNA reads TGTGCCAGCAGCCCCCTCGGAGGGAGGGGATCCTACGAGCAGTACTTC. V and J are TRBV9 and TRBJ2-7; 7 nucleotides line up with TRBD2. The trim removed 4 bases at V and 1 base at J, leaving 11 bases unmatched. The germline CDR1 and CDR2 sequences are SGDLS and YYNGEE. This CDR3 spans 16 amino acids.

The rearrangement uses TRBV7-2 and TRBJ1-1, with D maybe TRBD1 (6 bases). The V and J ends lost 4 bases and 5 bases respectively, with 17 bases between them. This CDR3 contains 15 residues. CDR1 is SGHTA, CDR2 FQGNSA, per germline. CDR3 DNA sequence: TGTGCCAGCAGCTCCTCTCCAGGGGCTGGGACTGAAGCTTTCTTT. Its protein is CASSSSPGAGTEAFF.

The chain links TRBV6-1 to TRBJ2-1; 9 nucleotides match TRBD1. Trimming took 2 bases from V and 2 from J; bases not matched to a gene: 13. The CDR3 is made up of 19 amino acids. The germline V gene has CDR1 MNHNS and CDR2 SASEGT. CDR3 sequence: CASSEPGQGSVFPYNEQFF. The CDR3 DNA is TGTGCCAGCAGTGAACCGGGACAGGGTAGTGTATTCCCCTACAATGAGCAGTTCTTC.

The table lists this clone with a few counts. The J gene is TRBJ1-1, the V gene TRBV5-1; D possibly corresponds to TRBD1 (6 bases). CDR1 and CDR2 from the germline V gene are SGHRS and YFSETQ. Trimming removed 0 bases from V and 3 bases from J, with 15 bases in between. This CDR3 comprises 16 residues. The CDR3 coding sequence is TGCGCCAGCAGCTTGGATATAGACAGGTTAGACACTGAAGCTTTCTTT. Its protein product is CASSLDIDRLDTEAFF.

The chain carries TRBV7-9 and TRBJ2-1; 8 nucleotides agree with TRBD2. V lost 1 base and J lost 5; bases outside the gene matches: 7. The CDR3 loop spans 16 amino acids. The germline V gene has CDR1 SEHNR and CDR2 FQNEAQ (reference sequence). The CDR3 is CASSLVGSGKHNEQFF. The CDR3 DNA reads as TGTGCCAGCAGCTTAGTGGGTAGCGGGAAACACAATGAGCAGTTCTTC.

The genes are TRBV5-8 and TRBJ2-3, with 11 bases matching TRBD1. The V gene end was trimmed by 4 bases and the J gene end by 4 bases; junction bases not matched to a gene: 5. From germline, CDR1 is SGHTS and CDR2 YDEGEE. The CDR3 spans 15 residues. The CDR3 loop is CASSGGQGVADTQYF. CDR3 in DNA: TGTGCCAGCAGCGGGGGACAGGGGGTCGCAGATACGCAGTATTTT. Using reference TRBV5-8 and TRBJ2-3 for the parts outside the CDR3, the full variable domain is EAGVTQSPTHLIKTRGQQATLRCSPISGHTSVYWYQQALGLGLQFLLWYDEGEERNRGNFPPRFSGRQFPNYSSELNVNALELEDSALYLCASSGGQGVADTQYFGPGTRLTVL.

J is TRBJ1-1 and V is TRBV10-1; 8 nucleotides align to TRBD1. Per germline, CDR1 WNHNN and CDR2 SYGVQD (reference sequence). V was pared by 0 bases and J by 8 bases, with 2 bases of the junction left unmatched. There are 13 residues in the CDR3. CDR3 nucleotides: TGCGCCAGCAGTGAGTCGGGGGACAGGGAAGCTTTCTTT. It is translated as CASSESGDREAFF.